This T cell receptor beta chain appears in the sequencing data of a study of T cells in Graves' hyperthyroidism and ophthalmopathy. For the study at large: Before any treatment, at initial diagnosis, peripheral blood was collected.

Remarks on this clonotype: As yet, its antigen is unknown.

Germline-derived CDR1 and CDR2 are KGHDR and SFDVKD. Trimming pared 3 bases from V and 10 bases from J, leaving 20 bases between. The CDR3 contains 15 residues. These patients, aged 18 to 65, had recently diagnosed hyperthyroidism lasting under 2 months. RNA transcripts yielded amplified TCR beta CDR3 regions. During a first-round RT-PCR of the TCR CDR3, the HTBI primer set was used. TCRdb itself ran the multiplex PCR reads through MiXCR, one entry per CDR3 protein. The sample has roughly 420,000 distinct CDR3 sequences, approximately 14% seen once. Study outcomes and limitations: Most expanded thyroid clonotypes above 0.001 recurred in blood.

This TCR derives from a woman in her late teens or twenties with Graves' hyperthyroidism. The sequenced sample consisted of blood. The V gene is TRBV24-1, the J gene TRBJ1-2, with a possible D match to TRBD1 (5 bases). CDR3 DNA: TGTGCCACCAGTGATCCGGGGACGTCAAGTATCGACTACACCTTC. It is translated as CATSDPGTSSIDYTF.